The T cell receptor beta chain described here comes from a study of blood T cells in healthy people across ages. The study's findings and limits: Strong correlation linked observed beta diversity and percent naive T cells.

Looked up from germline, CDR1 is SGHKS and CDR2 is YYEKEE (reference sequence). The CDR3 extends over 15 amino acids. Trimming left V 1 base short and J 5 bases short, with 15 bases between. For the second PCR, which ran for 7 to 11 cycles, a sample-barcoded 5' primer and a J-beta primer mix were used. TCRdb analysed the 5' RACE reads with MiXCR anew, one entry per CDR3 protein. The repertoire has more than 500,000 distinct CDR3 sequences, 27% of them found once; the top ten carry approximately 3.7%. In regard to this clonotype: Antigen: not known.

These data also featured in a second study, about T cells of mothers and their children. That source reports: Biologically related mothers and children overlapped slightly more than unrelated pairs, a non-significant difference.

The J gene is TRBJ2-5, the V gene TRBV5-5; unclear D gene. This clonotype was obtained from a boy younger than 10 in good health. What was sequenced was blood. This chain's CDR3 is CASSLRPDRTETQYF. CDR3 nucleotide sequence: TGTGCCAGCAGCTTGCGGCCCGACCGGACGGAGACCCAGTACTTC. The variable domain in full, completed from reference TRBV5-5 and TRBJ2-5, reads DAGVTQSPTHLIKTRGQQVTLRCSPISGHKSVSWYQQVLGQGPQFIFQYYEKEERGRGNFPDRFSARQFPNYSSELNVNALLLGDSALYLCASSLRPDRTETQYFGPGTRLLVL.